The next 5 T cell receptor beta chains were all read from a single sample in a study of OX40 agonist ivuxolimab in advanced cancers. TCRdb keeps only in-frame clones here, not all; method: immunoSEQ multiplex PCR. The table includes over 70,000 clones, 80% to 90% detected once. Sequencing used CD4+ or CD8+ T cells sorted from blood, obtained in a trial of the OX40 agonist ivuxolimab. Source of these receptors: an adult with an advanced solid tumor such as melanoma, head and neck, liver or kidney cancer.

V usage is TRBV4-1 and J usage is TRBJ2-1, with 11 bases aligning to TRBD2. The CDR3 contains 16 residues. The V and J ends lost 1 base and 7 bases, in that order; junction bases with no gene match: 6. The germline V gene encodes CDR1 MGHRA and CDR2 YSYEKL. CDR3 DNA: TGCGCCAGCAGCCAAGTAGGGACTAGCGGCGTGAATGAGCAGTTCTTC. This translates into CASSQVGTSGVNEQFF.

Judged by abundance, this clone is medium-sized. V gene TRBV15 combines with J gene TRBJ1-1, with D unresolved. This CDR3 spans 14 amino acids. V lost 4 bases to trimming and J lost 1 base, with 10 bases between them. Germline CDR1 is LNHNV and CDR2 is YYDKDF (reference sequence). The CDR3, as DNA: TGTGCCACCAGCACGACGTACAGGAACACTGAAGCTTTCTTT. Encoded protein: CATSTTYRNTEAFF.

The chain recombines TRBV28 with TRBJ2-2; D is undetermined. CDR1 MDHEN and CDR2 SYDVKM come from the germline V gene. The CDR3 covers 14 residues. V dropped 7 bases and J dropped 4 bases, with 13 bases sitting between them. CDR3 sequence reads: CASTARLGTGELFF. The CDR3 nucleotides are TGTGCCAGCACAGCCCGGTTGGGCACCGGGGAGCTGTTTTTT. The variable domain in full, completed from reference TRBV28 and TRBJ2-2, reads DVKVTQSSRYLVKRTGEKVFLECVQDMDHENMFWYRQDPGLGLRLIYFSYDVKMKEKGDIPEGYSVSREKKERFSLILESASTNQTSMYLCASTARLGTGELFFGEGSRLTVL.

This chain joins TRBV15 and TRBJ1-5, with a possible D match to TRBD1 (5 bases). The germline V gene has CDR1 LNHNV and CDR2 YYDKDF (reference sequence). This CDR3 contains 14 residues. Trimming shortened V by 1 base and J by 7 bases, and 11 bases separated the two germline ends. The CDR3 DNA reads TGTGCCACCAGCAGAGGCAGGGTGACCCAGCCCCAGCATTTT. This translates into CATSRGRVTQPQHF.

CDR3 residues: CASSHGLAGGRGGGQFF. Here the CDR3 DNA reads TGTGCCAGCAGCCATGGACTAGCGGGAGGCCGGGGGGGTGGGCAGTTCTTC. The rearrangement links TRBV4-2 to TRBJ2-1; TRBD2 agrees at 14 bases. There are 17 residues in the CDR3. The junction had 13 bases not matched to a gene; V was cut back by 3 bases and J by 12 bases. The germline CDR1 and CDR2 sequences are LGHNA and YNFKEQ.